One and the same sample provided the 17 T cell receptor beta chains below, sequenced in a study of blood T cells in healthy people across ages. Through a sample-barcoded 5' primer and a J-beta primer mix, a second PCR was run for about 6 to 12 cycles. Each CDR3 protein is one row after TCRdb ran MiXCR on the 5' RACE reads. The table includes 700,000 to 850,000 distinct CDR3 sequences, 53% detected once. The sequencing sample was made of blood. The receptors originated from a man aged 80 or over in good health.

This clonotype was counted a few times. The J gene is TRBJ2-7, the V gene TRBV29-1; 10 nucleotides align to TRBD1. The germline gives CDR1 SQVTM, CDR2 ANQGSEA. With V trimmed by 7 bases and J by 2 bases, 5 bases remained unmatched. The CDR3 covers 13 residues. CDR3 protein: CSAGQGGTYEQYF. Here the CDR3 DNA reads TGCAGCGCTGGACAGGGGGGGACCTACGAGCAGTACTTC.

In DNA form, the CDR3 reads TGTGCCAGCACTGTCGCGGGATCGAACACCGGGGAGCTGTTTTTT. Protein: CASTVAGSNTGELFF. The genes are TRBV2 and TRBJ2-2, with a tentative D call TRBD2 (6 bases). The CDR3 extends over 15 amino acids. Germline V lookup: CDR1 SNHLY, CDR2 FYNNEI. V was trimmed by 7 bases and J by 0 bases, leaving 12 bases between them.

This clonotype was counted between two and nine times. The V call is TRBV7-6, the J call TRBJ1-5; maybe TRBD1 (5 bases). V lost 3 bases and J 5 bases, leaving 11 bases between the germline ends. The germline V gene has CDR1 SGHVS and CDR2 FNYEAQ. The length of the CDR3 is 14 residues. The CDR3, as DNA: TGTGCCAGCAGCTTCCGGGACGGTGATCAGCCCCAGCATTTT. Protein product: CASSFRDGDQPQHF.

The gene calls are TRBV5-1 and TRBJ1-2; 7 positions agree with TRBD1. The CDR3 has 15 residues. CDR1 is SGHRS, CDR2 YFSETQ, per germline. V shed 7 bases, J shed 8 bases, and the junction held 17 bases outside the gene matches. The CDR3 loop is CASHEGPTGRDGYTF. DNA for the CDR3: TGCGCCAGCCATGAAGGCCCGACAGGGCGTGACGGCTACACCTTC.

This clonotype came up a few times. The rearrangement uses TRBV4-1 and TRBJ2-1, with D perhaps given as TRBD1 or TRBD2 (6 bases each). The CDR3 spans 15 residues. The germline gives CDR1 MGHRA, CDR2 YSYEKL. V lost 4 bases and J lost 3, with 13 bases in between. CDR3 residues: CASSPPGGLYNEQFF. For the CDR3, the DNA is TGCGCCAGCAGCCCCCCCGGGGGCCTCTACAATGAGCAGTTCTTC.

This chain connects TRBV6-5 to TRBJ2-7, with TRBD2 as a possible D gene (5 bases). Between the trimmed V and J ends, which lost 0 bases and 1 base, there was a span of 7 bases. The V gene's germline CDR1 is MNHEY and CDR2 SVGAGI. The CDR3 covers 14 residues. The CDR3 loop is CASSYSEGSYEQYF. In nucleotides, the CDR3 is TGTGCCAGCAGTTACTCAGAGGGTTCCTACGAGCAGTACTTC.

This chain connects TRBV20-1 to TRBJ2-3; D unclear. In germline, CDR1 is DFQATT, CDR2 SNEGSKA (reference sequence). V dropped 6 bases and J dropped 2 bases, with 12 bases sitting between them. This CDR3 is built from 13 residues. The CDR3 bases are TGCAGTGCCCCGACGCGAACCACAGATACGCAGTATTTT. The encoded protein is CSAPTRTTDTQYF.

A note on this clonotype: Compared with germline, one end of the junction differs, possibly owing to a read error. The chain recombines TRBV9 with TRBJ2-7, with D perhaps TRBD1 (6 bases). CDR1 and CDR2 from the germline V gene are SGDLS and YYNGEE. This CDR3 comprises 15 residues. In DNA form, the CDR3 reads TGTGCCAGCAGCGTAGAAGTCCTGGGGGCAAGCGAGCAGAACTTC. This translates into CASSVEVLGASEQNF.

This clonotype was counted between two and nine times. V and J are TRBV7-2 and TRBJ2-2; D may match TRBD1 or TRBD2 (5 bases each). V lost 5 bases to trimming and J lost 0 bases, with 13 bases between them. From germline, CDR1 is SGHTA and CDR2 FQGNSA. This CDR3 contains 16 residues. The CDR3: CASSLWGSPNTGELFF. CDR3 DNA: TGTGCCAGCAGCCTCTGGGGGAGTCCGAACACCGGGGAGCTGTTTTTT.

There are a few counts of this clonotype. This rearrangement joins TRBV12-3 or TRBV12-4 to TRBJ1-2, with D hard to call. V shed 3 bases and J shed 8 bases, with 13 bases lying between them. CDR3 size: 13 residues. Here the CDR3 DNA reads TGTGCCAGCAGTTTGTGGGGTAGCAGGGGCTACACCTTC. It is translated as CASSLWGSRGYTF.

This clonotype was found a few times. This chain uses TRBV12-3 or TRBV12-4 with TRBJ2-3; D is uncertain. V gave up 1 base and J gave up 2 bases, with 4 bases separating them. CDR3 length: 13 amino acids. As DNA, the CDR3 is TGTGCCAGCAGTTTAGGGAACACAGATACGCAGTATTTT. It yields the protein CASSLGNTDTQYF.

The chain couples TRBV7-3 to TRBJ2-5; D perhaps matches TRBD2 (6 bases). Per the germline V gene, CDR1 is SGHTA and CDR2 is FQGTGA. The CDR3 covers 13 residues. The V gene lost 5 bases and the J gene lost 4 bases, with 11 bases spanning the gap. The CDR3 spells CASSVGAGETQYF. DNA for the CDR3: TGTGCCAGCAGCGTGGGAGCGGGAGAGACCCAGTACTTC.

The J gene is TRBJ2-1, the V gene TRBV12-3 or TRBV12-4; 16 bases are shared with TRBD2. The CDR3 is made up of 21 amino acids. V shed 2 bases, J shed 1 base, and the junction held 11 bases outside the gene matches. CDR3 DNA: TGTGCCAGCAGTTTACGTGGCAGGGGACTAGCGGGAGGGATATCCTACAATGAGCAGTTCTTC. This gives the protein CASSLRGRGLAGGISYNEQFF.

Only a few counts were recorded for this clonotype. V usage is TRBV7-2 and J usage is TRBJ2-1, with D maybe TRBD2 (5 bases). The CDR3 sequence is 15 residues long. V was trimmed by 5 bases and J by 0 bases, leaving 11 bases between them. Germline-derived CDR1 and CDR2 are SGHTA and FQGNSA. CDR3 loop: CASSSGSSSYNEQFF. The CDR3 DNA reads TGTGCCAGCAGCAGCGGCAGTAGCTCCTACAATGAGCAGTTCTTC.

This clonotype has only a few counts. The chain links TRBV20-1 to TRBJ2-4; 8 bases are a match to TRBD1. The length of the CDR3 is 14 residues. V gave up 8 bases and J gave up 1 base; unmatched junction bases: 7. Germline V lookup: CDR1 DFQATT, CDR2 SNEGSKA (reference sequence). CDR3 loop: CSIPDRVAKNIQYF. The CDR3 DNA reads as TGCAGTATCCCGGACAGGGTGGCCAAAAACATTCAGTACTTC.

This clonotype was observed a handful of times. V usage is TRBV4-2 and J usage is TRBJ2-5; the match to TRBD1 covers 11 bases. This CDR3 region has 16 residues. Germline V lookup: CDR1 LGHNA, CDR2 YNFKEQ. V shed 3 bases and J 5 bases; nucleotides not matched to a gene: 8. CDR3: CASSQEGQGERETQYF. The DNA for the CDR3 is TGTGCCAGCAGCCAGGAGGGACAGGGGGAGCGTGAGACCCAGTACTTC.

The chain joins TRBV20-1 to TRBJ2-1, with D perhaps TRBD2 (5 bases). CDR3 length equals 13 residues. The germline V and J ends were trimmed by 1 base and 8 bases, with 12 bases remaining between them. Germline V lookup: CDR1 DFQATT, CDR2 SNEGSKA (reference sequence). The CDR3 DNA follows: TGCAGTGCTAGAGGGACTTTTGTCGATGAGCAGTTCTTC. Translating it yields CSARGTFVDEQFF.